These 24 T cell receptor beta chains share one sample of origin, sequenced in a study of PD-L1 blockade in urothelial cancer. Repertoires were generated with immunoSEQ multiplex PCR, while TCRdb's copy carries only in-frame clones and drops some. The repertoire holds some 84,000 clones, with about nine tenths as singletons. The sequences come from PBMCs, collected around atezolizumab (anti-PD-L1) treatment. The receptors stem from a woman aged 70-85 years with urothelial cancer.

The V and J genes are TRBV2 and TRBJ1-5; TRBD1 matches at 8 bases. The CDR3 totals 16 residues. The V and J ends lost 2 bases and 3 bases, in that order; junction bases with no gene match: 6. The germline CDR1 and CDR2 sequences are SNHLY and FYNNEI. The CDR3 here is CASSETGGASNQPQHF. The DNA for the CDR3 is TGTGCCAGCAGTGAAACAGGGGGTGCATCCAATCAGCCCCAGCATTTT.

The chain couples TRBV29-1 to TRBJ2-6, with D tentatively TRBD2 (5 bases). This CDR3 has 12 amino acids. CDR1 and CDR2 (germline): SQVTM, ANQGSEA. CDR3 sequence reads: CGCEGGANVLTF. CDR3 sequence (DNA): TGCGGTTGTGAGGGTGGGGCCAACGTCCTGACTTTC.

The J gene is TRBJ2-7, the V gene TRBV7-7, with a weak D call TRBD1 (6 bases). V lost 5 bases to trimming and J lost 3 bases, with 14 bases between them. The CDR3 totals 14 residues. Germline V CDR1 and CDR2: SSHAT, FNYEAQ (reference sequence). The CDR3 coding sequence is TGTGCCAGCAGCAGGCGACAGGACGGCTACGAGCAGTACTTC. Translation gives CASSRRQDGYEQYF.

The chain employs TRBV7-9 and TRBJ2-7; TRBD1 might be the D (6 bases). The CDR3 loop spans 15 amino acids. V was cut by 6 bases and J by 2 bases, with 17 bases left in between. Germline values: CDR1 SEHNR, CDR2 FQNEAQ (reference sequence). CDR3 loop: CASSPRGGFPYEQYF. CDR3 nucleotides: TGTGCCAGCAGTCCTAGAGGGGGATTTCCCTACGAGCAGTACTTC.

In nucleotides, the CDR3 is TGTGCCAGCAGTGCGGGTAGCGGGAGGGCCTTTGAGACCCAGTACTTC. It codes for CASSAGSGRAFETQYF. This chain joins TRBV6-1 and TRBJ2-5, with 11 bases that match TRBD2. This CDR3 is 16 amino acids long. V shed 4 bases, J shed 5 bases, and the junction held 9 bases outside the gene matches. Germline assignment: CDR1 MNHNS and CDR2 SASEGT.

V and J are TRBV28 and TRBJ2-5; the match to TRBD2 covers 7 bases. This CDR3 is 13 amino acids long. Trimming removed 3 bases from V and 6 bases from J; junction bases left unmatched: 4. Germline assignment: CDR1 MDHEN and CDR2 SYDVKM. CDR3 nucleotides: TGTGCCAGCAGTTTCTCCGGGAGGCAGACCCAGTACTTC. It codes for CASSFSGRQTQYF.

V is TRBV4-2 and J is TRBJ1-6; a weak D match, TRBD1 (5 bases). The CDR3 totals 15 residues. Between the trimmed V and J ends, which lost 4 bases and 4 bases, there was a span of 11 bases. Germline V CDR1 and CDR2: LGHNA, YNFKEQ. Here the CDR3 DNA reads TGTGCCAGCAGCCGGACACAGACTTATAATTCACCCCTCCACTTT. Translation gives CASSRTQTYNSPLHF.

This chain joins TRBV9 and TRBJ2-1; possible D gene TRBD1, 5 bases. V was cut by 1 base and J by 7 bases, with 9 bases left in between. The V gene's germline CDR1 is SGDLS and CDR2 YYNGEE. This CDR3 contains 13 residues. The CDR3 coding sequence is TGTGCCAGCAGCGTACAGAAGGGGAATGAGCAGTTCTTC. This translates into CASSVQKGNEQFF.

This chain joins TRBV7-9 and TRBJ2-2; TRBD2 might be the D (6 bases). This CDR3 has 15 amino acids. The germline CDR1 and CDR2 sequences are SEHNR and FQNEAQ (reference sequence). The V and J ends lost 7 bases and 0 bases respectively, with 12 bases between them. CDR3 in DNA: TGTGCCAGCACTGTGGGGGGAGCGAACACCGGGGAGCTGTTTTTT. It encodes CASTVGGANTGELFF. Drawing the rest from reference TRBV7-9 and TRBJ2-2, the complete variable domain is DTGVSQNPRHKITKRGQNVTFRCDPISEHNRLYWYRQTLGQGPEFLTYFQNEAQLEKSRLLSDRFSAERPKGSFSTLEIQRTEQGDSAMYLCASTVGGANTGELFFGEGSRLTVL.

J is TRBJ2-1 and V is TRBV2; 8 nucleotides match TRBD2. Unmatched junction bases numbered 5, after V lost 8 bases and J lost 2 bases. The CDR3 length is 14 residues. Per the germline V gene, CDR1 is SNHLY and CDR2 is FYNNEI. The CDR3 region is CASSGGLPYNEQFF. The CDR3 coding sequence is TGTGCCAGCTCGGGGGGGCTCCCCTACAATGAGCAGTTCTTC. The full variable domain, completed using reference TRBV2 and TRBJ2-1, is EPEVTQTPSHQVTQMGQEVILRCVPISNHLYFYWYRQILGQKVEFLVSFYNNEISEKSEIFDDQFSVERPDGSNFTLKIRSTKLEDSAMYFCASSGGLPYNEQFFGPGTRLTVL.

The chain links TRBV19 to TRBJ2-7; TRBD2 aligns across 12 bases. V lost 8 bases to trimming and J lost 6 bases; unmatched junction nucleotides: 8. Germline V gene data show CDR1 as LNHDA and CDR2 as SQIVND (reference sequence). The CDR3 runs 14 residues. CDR3 amino acids: CASRTSGDGSEQYF. CDR3 nucleotides: TGTGCCAGTCGGACTAGCGGGGATGGGAGCGAGCAGTACTTC.

The rearrangement joins TRBV5-1 to TRBJ2-1, with 8 bases aligning to TRBD2. CDR3 length: 16 amino acids. Germline V gene lookup returns CDR1 SGHRS and CDR2 YFSETQ. The junction had 9 bases not matched to a gene; V was cut back by 0 bases and J by 7 bases. In DNA form, the CDR3 reads TGCGCCAGCAGCTTGGGAACGGGAGGGCCTTGGAATGAGCAGTTCTTC. This translates into CASSLGTGGPWNEQFF.

Only one count was recorded for this clone. The chain carries TRBV7-9 and TRBJ1-1; D unclear. The germline V gene has CDR1 SEHNR and CDR2 FQNEAQ (reference sequence). V was clipped by 3 bases and J by 2 bases, with 7 bases between them. The CDR3 has 13 residues. The CDR3 DNA reads as TGTGCCAGCAGCTTTCGGGTAAACACTGAAGCTTTCTTT. Translation gives CASSFRVNTEAFF. Full variable domain (missing parts from reference TRBV7-9 and TRBJ1-1): DTGVSQNPRHKITKRGQNVTFRCDPISEHNRLYWYRQTLGQGPEFLTYFQNEAQLEKSRLLSDRFSAERPKGSFSTLEIQRTEQGDSAMYLCASSFRVNTEAFFGQGTRLTVV.

The chain combines TRBV5-1 with TRBJ1-2; 7 bases align to TRBD1. V was clipped by 1 base and J by 4 bases; unmatched bases: 13. This CDR3 is 17 amino acids long. Germline V gene sequence: CDR1 SGHRS, CDR2 YFSETQ. CDR3 residues: CASSLSATGELGYGYTF. The CDR3 DNA follows: TGCGCCAGCAGCTTGAGCGCAACAGGGGAATTAGGCTATGGCTACACCTTC.

In this sample, this clone turned up a few times. This chain connects TRBV2 to TRBJ2-5; 8 bases map to TRBD2. The CDR3 spans 14 residues. V lost 7 bases to trimming and J lost 4 bases; unmatched junction nucleotides: 8. CDR1 and CDR2 (germline): SNHLY, FYNNEI. This chain's CDR3 is CASNSRAGGETQYF. The CDR3 coding sequence is TGTGCCAGCAATTCTAGGGCGGGAGGAGAGACCCAGTACTTC.

V usage is TRBV7-2 and J usage is TRBJ2-1, with TRBD2 matching over 9 bases. This CDR3 comprises 15 residues. Germline CDR1 SGHTA, CDR2 FQGNSA. J gave up 2 bases and V 2 bases, and 1 base lay outside the gene matches. CDR3 loop: CASSLTSGPYNEQFF. In DNA form, the CDR3 reads TGTGCCAGCAGCTTAACTAGCGGGCCCTACAATGAGCAGTTCTTC. The full variable domain, completed using reference TRBV7-2 and TRBJ2-1, is GAGVSQSPSNKVTEKGKDVELRCDPISGHTALYWYRQSLGQGLEFLIYFQGNSAPDKSGLPSDRFSAERTGGSVSTLTIQRTQQEDSAVYLCASSLTSGPYNEQFFGPGTRLTVL.

The chain uses TRBV9 and TRBJ1-5, with D hard to call. The V and J ends lost 0 bases and 0 bases respectively, with 7 bases between them. The CDR3 runs to 15 residues. The germline gives CDR1 SGDLS, CDR2 YYNGEE. CDR3 in DNA: TGTGCCAGCAGCGTAGCCGCGGATAGCAATCAGCCCCAGCATTTT. Protein sequence: CASSVAADSNQPQHF.

The chain has TRBV6-1 and TRBJ2-2; 11 nucleotides agree with TRBD1. This CDR3 spans 15 amino acids. Germline assignment: CDR1 MNHNS and CDR2 SASEGT. V gave up 5 bases and J gave up 7 bases; unmatched junction bases: 6. Here the CDR3 reads CASSWTGGAHGELFF. The CDR3 coding sequence is TGTGCCAGCAGTTGGACAGGGGGCGCCCACGGGGAGCTGTTTTTT.

This clone was seen more than once but under ten times. The chain links TRBV14 to TRBJ2-7; 8 bases are a match to TRBD1. The germline gives CDR1 SGHDN, CDR2 FVKESK. V gave up 1 base and J gave up 4 bases; unmatched junction bases: 6. The CDR3 covers 15 residues. The CDR3, as DNA: TGTGCCAGCAGCCAAGTAGCAGGGGGCTCGTACGAGCAGTACTTC. This sequence encodes CASSQVAGGSYEQYF.

This chain joins TRBV6-5 and TRBJ2-5; perhaps TRBD1 as D (6 bases). CDR1 is MNHEY and CDR2 is SVGAGI in the germline V gene. This CDR3 is 16 amino acids long. Trimming took off 0 bases at V and 2 bases at J, with 13 bases between the two ends. DNA of the CDR3: TGTGCCAGCAGTTACTCTTGGGGGCTAGGGCAAGAGACCCAGTACTTC. It encodes CASSYSWGLGQETQYF.

The chain combines TRBV29-1 with TRBJ2-1; the D gene is possibly TRBD2 (6 bases). V was clipped by 5 bases and J by 5 bases, with 13 bases between them. The CDR3 sequence is 13 residues long. Germline CDR1 SQVTM, CDR2 ANQGSEA. DNA of the CDR3: TGCAGCGTTCGCCGCGGGACCAACAATGAGCAGTTCTTC. It yields the protein CSVRRGTNNEQFF.

The CDR3: CASSTDTFMNTEAFF. The DNA for the CDR3 is TGCGCCAGCAGCACCGACACCTTCATGAACACTGAAGCTTTCTTT. The chain joins TRBV5-1 to TRBJ1-1; D call uncertain. The CDR3 totals 15 residues. V gave up 4 bases and J gave up 0 bases, with 13 bases separating them. Germline-derived CDR1 and CDR2 are SGHRS and YFSETQ. Together with reference TRBV5-1 and TRBJ1-1, the CDR3 gives the full variable domain: KAGVTQTPRYLIKTRGQQVTLSCSPISGHRSVSWYQQTPGQGLQFLFEYFSETQRNKGNFPGRFSGRQFSNSRSEMNVSTLELGDSALYLCASSTDTFMNTEAFFGQGTRLTVV.

The rearrangement joins TRBV6-1 to TRBJ1-1, with 7 bases matching TRBD1. CDR3 size: 14 residues. V shed 2 bases and J 1 base; nucleotides not matched to a gene: 1. The germline gives CDR1 MNHNS, CDR2 SASEGT. The CDR3 here is CASSEWTGNTEAFF. The CDR3 nucleotides are TGTGCCAGCAGTGAATGGACAGGGAACACTGAAGCTTTCTTT.

The chain carries TRBV6-1 and TRBJ2-2, with D unresolved. Trimming shortened V by 1 base and J by 8 bases, and 11 bases separated the two germline ends. Germline CDR1 reads MNHNS; CDR2 reads SASEGT. This CDR3 comprises 14 residues. This CDR3 is CASSEGWASGELFF. In nucleotides, the CDR3 is TGTGCCAGCAGTGAAGGTTGGGCTTCAGGGGAGCTGTTTTTT.